This T cell receptor (beta chain) comes out of a study of beta chain features in type 1 diabetes. Background on the study: Cell yields, age and gender were similar between patients and healthy donors. Study results and limitations: Researchers could not determine here whether HLA type influences TCRB rearrangement. There was a possibility that cDNA sequencing over-represented cells with high TCR expression. In type 1 diabetes patients, VDJ junctions had fewer insertions; deletions at these junctions were more frequent. TCRB CDR3s were moderately but significantly shorter in Type 1 diabetes patients in all four CD4+ subsets.

The germline V gene has CDR1 MGHRA and CDR2 YSYEKL. The CDR3 runs 14 residues. The ends were cut back, 0 bases at V and 8 bases at J, with 11 bases in the middle. This clone was seen only once. The antigen is undetermined. Expressed TCRB transcripts were sequenced after all isolated RNA was converted to cDNA. The assay was immunoSEQ multiplex PCR, and TCRdb's table has in-frame clones only and misses some. This sample has under 300,000 clones; approximately 24% occur once, and the top ten carry 0.012%. V usage is TRBV4-1 and J usage is TRBJ2-1; tentatively, D is TRBD1 (5 bases). The sample comprised naive CD4+ T cells from blood. This TCR derives from a woman between 25 and 40 years old with type 1 diabetes. The CDR3 loop is CASSQEPGIDEQFF. CDR3 DNA: TGCGCCAGCAGCCAAGAACCAGGGATCGATGAGCAGTTCTTC.